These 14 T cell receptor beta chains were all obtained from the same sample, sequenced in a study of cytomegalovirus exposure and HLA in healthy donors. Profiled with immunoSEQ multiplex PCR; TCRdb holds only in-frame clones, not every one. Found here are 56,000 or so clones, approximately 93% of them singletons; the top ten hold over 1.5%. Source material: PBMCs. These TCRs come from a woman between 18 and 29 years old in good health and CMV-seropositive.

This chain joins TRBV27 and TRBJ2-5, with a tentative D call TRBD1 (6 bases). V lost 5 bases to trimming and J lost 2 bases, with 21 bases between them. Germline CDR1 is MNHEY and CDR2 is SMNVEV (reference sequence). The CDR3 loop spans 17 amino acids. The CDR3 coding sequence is TGTGCCAGCAGTCTTAGGGGCTGGACAGACTTACAAGAGACCCAGTACTTC. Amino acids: CASSLRGWTDLQETQYF.

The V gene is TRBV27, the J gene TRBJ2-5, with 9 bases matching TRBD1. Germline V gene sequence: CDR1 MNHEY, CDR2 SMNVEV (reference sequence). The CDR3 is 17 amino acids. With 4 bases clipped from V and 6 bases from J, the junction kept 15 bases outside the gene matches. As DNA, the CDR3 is TGTGCCAGCAGTTCAAGGGACCTTCCGGGACAGGGAAAGACCCAGTACTTC. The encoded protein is CASSSRDLPGQGKTQYF.

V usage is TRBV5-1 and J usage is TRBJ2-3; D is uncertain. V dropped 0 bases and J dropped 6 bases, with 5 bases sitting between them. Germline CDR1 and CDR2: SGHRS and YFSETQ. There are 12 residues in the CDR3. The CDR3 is CASSLDWDTQYF. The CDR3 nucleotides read TGCGCCAGCAGCTTGGACTGGGATACGCAGTATTTT.

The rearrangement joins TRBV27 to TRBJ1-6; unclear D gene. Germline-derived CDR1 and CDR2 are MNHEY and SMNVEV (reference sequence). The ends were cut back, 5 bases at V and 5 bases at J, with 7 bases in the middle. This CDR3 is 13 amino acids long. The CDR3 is CASSAHNNSPLHF. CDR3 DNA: TGTGCCAGCAGTGCGCATAATAATTCACCCCTCCACTTT.

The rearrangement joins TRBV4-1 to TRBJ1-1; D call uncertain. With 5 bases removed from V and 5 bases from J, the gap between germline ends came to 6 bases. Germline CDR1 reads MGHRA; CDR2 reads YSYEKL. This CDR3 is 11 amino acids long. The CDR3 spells CASSFRTEAFF. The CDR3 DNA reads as TGCGCCAGCAGCTTTCGGACTGAAGCTTTCTTT.

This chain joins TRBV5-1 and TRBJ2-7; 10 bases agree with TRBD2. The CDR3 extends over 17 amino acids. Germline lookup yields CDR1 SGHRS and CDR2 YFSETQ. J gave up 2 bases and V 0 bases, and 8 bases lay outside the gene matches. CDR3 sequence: CASSLVTRLAGPYEQYF. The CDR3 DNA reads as TGCGCCAGCAGCTTGGTGACACGACTAGCGGGCCCCTACGAGCAGTACTTC.

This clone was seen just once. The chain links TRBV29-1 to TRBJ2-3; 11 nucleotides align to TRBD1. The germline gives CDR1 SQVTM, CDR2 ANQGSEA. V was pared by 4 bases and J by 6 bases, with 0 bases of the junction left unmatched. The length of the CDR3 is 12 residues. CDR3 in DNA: TGCAGCGTTGGGACAGGGGGCGATACGCAGTATTTT. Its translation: CSVGTGGDTQYF.

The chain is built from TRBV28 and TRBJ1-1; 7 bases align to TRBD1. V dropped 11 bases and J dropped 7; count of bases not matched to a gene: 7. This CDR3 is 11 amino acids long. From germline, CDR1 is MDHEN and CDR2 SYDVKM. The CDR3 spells CAGHRGGEAFF. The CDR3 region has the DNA TGTGCCGGCCACAGGGGCGGTGAAGCTTTCTTT.

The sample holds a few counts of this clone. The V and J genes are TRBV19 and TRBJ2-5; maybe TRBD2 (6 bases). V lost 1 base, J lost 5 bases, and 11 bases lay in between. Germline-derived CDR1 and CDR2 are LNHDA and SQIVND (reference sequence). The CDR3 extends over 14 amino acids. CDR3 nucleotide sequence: TGTGCCAGTAGTATAGCGGGGGTAGGGGAGACCCAGTACTTC. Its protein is CASSIAGVGETQYF.

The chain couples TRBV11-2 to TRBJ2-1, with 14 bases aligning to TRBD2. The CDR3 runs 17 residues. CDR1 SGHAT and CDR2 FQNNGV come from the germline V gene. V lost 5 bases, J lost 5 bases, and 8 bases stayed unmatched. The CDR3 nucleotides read TGTGCCAGCAGCCCCGGGACTAGCGGGGGCCCCAACAATGAGCAGTTCTTC. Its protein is CASSPGTSGGPNNEQFF.

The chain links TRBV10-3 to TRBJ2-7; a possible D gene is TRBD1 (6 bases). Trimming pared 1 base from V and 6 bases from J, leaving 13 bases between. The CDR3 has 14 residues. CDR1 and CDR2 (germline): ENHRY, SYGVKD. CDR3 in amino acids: CAISEYPEQGEQYF. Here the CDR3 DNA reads TGTGCCATCAGTGAGTACCCTGAACAGGGCGAGCAGTACTTC.

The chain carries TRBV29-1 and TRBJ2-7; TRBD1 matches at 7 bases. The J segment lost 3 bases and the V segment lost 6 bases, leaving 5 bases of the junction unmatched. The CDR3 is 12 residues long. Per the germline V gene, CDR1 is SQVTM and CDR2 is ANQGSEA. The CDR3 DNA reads TGCAGCGTCGCGACAGGGTTCTACGAGCAGTACTTC. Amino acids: CSVATGFYEQYF.

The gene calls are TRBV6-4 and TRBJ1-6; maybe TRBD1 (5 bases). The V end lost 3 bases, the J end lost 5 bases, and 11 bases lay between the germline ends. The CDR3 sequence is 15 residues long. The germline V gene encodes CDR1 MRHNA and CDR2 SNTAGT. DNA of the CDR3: TGTGCCAGCAGTGAGACAGCTTTGGATAATTCACCCCTCCACTTT. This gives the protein CASSETALDNSPLHF.

Here the CDR3 DNA reads TGTGCCAGCAGTGACGGGACAGTTAGCAATCAGCCCCAGCATTTT. This encodes CASSDGTVSNQPQHF. The gene calls are TRBV6-6 and TRBJ1-5, with TRBD1 matching over 7 bases. The germline CDR1 and CDR2 sequences are MNHNY and SVGAGI (reference sequence). CDR3 size: 15 residues. V dropped 5 bases and J dropped 0; count of bases not matched to a gene: 4.